This T cell receptor (beta chain) derives from a study of cytomegalovirus exposure and HLA in healthy donors. Points from the study as a whole: Overall, some 160 TCR beta chains were annotated as cytomegalovirus-associated. Cytomegalovirus status was reportedly diagnosed by the classifier with high sensitivity and specificity. A few of the chains that were CMV-associated were confirmed in vitro to be specific for CMV antigens.

This clone came up once. The antigen remains unidentified. V was pared by 0 bases and J by 3 bases, with 7 bases of the junction left unmatched. The germline gives CDR1 ENHRY, CDR2 SYGVKD. This CDR3 contains 17 residues. Using immunoSEQ multiplex PCR, the repertoire was profiled, and TCRdb retains in-frame clones only, with some absent. The data contain hundreds of thousands of clones, about nine tenths of them singletons. This TCR was sampled from a woman under 30 in good health and CMV-seronegative. The rearrangement links TRBV10-3 to TRBJ2-1; TRBD1 matches 8 bases. Sequenced: PBMCs. CDR3 region: CAISESTGVDLYNEQFF. The CDR3 DNA sequence: TGTGCCATCAGTGAGTCGACAGGGGTTGACCTCTACAATGAGCAGTTCTTC.